Below are 15 T cell receptor beta chains sequenced from a single sample in a study of T cell clusters in autoimmune cytopenias. Each sample's input was 250 ng genomic DNA, roughly 40,000 genome equivalents. TRB was amplified by touch-down multiplex PCR, primer pools A and B combined. One entry per CDR3 protein, without DNA, is what TCRdb gives after re-calling the multiplex PCR reads. The sample holds roughly 10,000 distinct CDR3 sequences. The sample also formed part of further work on T cell repertoires in aging, cancer and after chemotherapy.

Specimen: peripheral blood. These receptors came from a human donor in good health.

The chain has TRBV6-2 or TRBV6-3 and TRBJ2-3; TCRdb lists TRBD1, though no DNA is available to test this call. The germline V gene encodes CDR1 MNHEY and CDR2 SVGEGT. CDR3 length: 17 residues. The CDR3 loop is CASLTRSGGTYTDTQYF.

This chain joins TRBV29-1 and TRBJ1-2. The germline CDR1 and CDR2 sequences are SQVTM and ANQGSEA. CDR3 size: 17 residues. The CDR3 region is CSVEKGLPDPPDYGYTF.

The genes are TRBV5-5 and TRBJ1-1; the TCRdb D gene call, TRBD1, has no DNA to confirm it. Germline loops: CDR1 SGHKS, CDR2 YYEKEE (reference sequence). This CDR3 is built from 13 residues. The CDR3 sequence: CASSPLIDREAFF.

The rearrangement uses TRBV19 and TRBJ2-6. This CDR3 has 14 residues. Germline V gene data show CDR1 as LNHDA and CDR2 as SQIVND (reference sequence). The CDR3 sequence is CASSIGAGANVLTF. Using reference TRBV19 and TRBJ2-6 for the parts outside the CDR3, the full variable domain is DGGITQSPKYLFRKEGQNVTLSCEQNLNHDAMYWYRQDPGQGLRLIYYSQIVNDFQKGDIAEGYSVSREKKESFPLTVTSAQKNPTAFYLCASSIGAGANVLTFGAGSRLTVL.

This rearrangement joins TRBV27 to TRBJ2-6; TCRdb's assignment of TRBD1 cannot be checked, as there is no DNA. This CDR3 is built from 14 residues. The germline CDR1 and CDR2 sequences are MNHEY and SMNVEV (reference sequence). The CDR3 reads CASSSPEWANVLTF.

This chain links TRBV5-1 with TRBJ2-7; the D gene TCRdb calls, TRBD1, cannot be checked with no DNA. The CDR3 length is 15 residues. From germline, CDR1 is SGHRS and CDR2 YFSETQ. CDR3 region: CASSLAGTPSYEQYF. Complete variable domain (other parts from reference TRBV5-1 and TRBJ2-7): KAGVTQTPRYLIKTRGQQVTLSCSPISGHRSVSWYQQTPGQGLQFLFEYFSETQRNKGNFPGRFSGRQFSNSRSEMNVSTLELGDSALYLCASSLAGTPSYEQYFGPGTRLTVT.

This clonotype counts as medium-sized by frequency. This chain uses TRBV30 with TRBJ2-7. This CDR3 region has 11 residues. Germline CDR1 is GTSNPN and CDR2 is SVGIG (reference sequence). CDR3 residues: CAWSASYEQYF.

The J gene is TRBJ1-5, the V gene TRBV18. In germline, CDR1 is KGHSH, CDR2 LQKENI. The CDR3 is 15 residues long. Here the CDR3 reads CASSATPNPNQPQHF. The variable domain in full, completed from reference TRBV18 and TRBJ1-5, reads NAGVMQNPRHLVRRRGQEARLRCSPMKGHSHVYWYRQLPEEGLKFMVYLQKENIIDESGMPKERFSAEFPKEGPSILRIQQVVRGDSAAYFCASSATPNPNQPQHFGDGTRLSIL.

The chain carries TRBV6-2 or TRBV6-3 and TRBJ2-7; TCRdb lists TRBD1, though no DNA is available to test this call. The CDR3 is 12 amino acids. Germline CDR1 MNHEY, CDR2 SVGEGT. This CDR3 is CASRQGTYEQYF.

This rearrangement joins TRBV19 to TRBJ2-4; the D call from TCRdb, TRBD1, cannot be confirmed without DNA. This CDR3 has 13 amino acids. Per germline, CDR1 LNHDA and CDR2 SQIVND (reference sequence). The CDR3 loop reads CAAGQGARNIQYF.

CDR3 in amino acids: CASSYSARTEAFF. This chain joins TRBV6-5 and TRBJ1-1. CDR3 length equals 13 residues. Germline lookup yields CDR1 MNHEY and CDR2 SVGAGI.

This chain joins TRBV24-1 and TRBJ2-2; the D call of TRBD1 rests on TCRdb alone, since no DNA is present to check it. The CDR3 has 16 residues. Germline values: CDR1 KGHDR, CDR2 SFDVKD. The CDR3 spells CATSDPGQGFTGELFF.

The rearrangement joins TRBV19 to TRBJ2-7. This CDR3 has 11 amino acids. Germline V gene sequence: CDR1 LNHDA, CDR2 SQIVND (reference sequence). This CDR3 is CASKDANEQYF. Filled out from reference TRBV19 and TRBJ2-7, the complete variable domain reads DGGITQSPKYLFRKEGQNVTLSCEQNLNHDAMYWYRQDPGQGLRLIYYSQIVNDFQKGDIAEGYSVSREKKESFPLTVTSAQKNPTAFYLCASKDANEQYFGPGTRLTVT.

This chain connects TRBV5-3 to TRBJ2-3; TCRdb picks TRBD1, but there is no DNA to check that call. TRBV5-3 is flagged as an ORF with uncertain function. This CDR3 has 16 amino acids. Here the CDR3 reads CASSPPPGSGTDTQYF.

The chain has TRBV6-1 and TRBJ2-2; the TCRdb call, TRBD1, lacks DNA for checking. CDR3 size: 16 residues. The germline CDR1 and CDR2 sequences are MNHNS and SASEGT. The chain's CDR3 is CASSVGQGVPTGELFF.